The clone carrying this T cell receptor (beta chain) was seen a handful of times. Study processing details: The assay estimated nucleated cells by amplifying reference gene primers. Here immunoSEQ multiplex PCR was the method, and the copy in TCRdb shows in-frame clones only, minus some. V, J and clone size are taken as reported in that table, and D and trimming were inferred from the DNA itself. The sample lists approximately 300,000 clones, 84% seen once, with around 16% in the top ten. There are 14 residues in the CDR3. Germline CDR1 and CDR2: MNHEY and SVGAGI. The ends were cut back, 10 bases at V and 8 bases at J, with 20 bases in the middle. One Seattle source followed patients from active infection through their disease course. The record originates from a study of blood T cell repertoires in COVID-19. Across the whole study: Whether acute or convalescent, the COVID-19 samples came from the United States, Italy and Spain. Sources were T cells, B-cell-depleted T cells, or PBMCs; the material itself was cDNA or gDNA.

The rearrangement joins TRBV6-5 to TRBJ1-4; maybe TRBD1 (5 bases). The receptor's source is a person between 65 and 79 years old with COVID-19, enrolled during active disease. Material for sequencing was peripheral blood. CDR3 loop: CATAGGGWSEKLFF. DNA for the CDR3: TGTGCCACAGCGGGGGGAGGATGGAGCGAAAAACTGTTTTTT.